The clone carrying this T cell receptor (beta chain) is large (0.1 to 1%) within its sample. The sample belongs to a study of sequential checkpoint blockade in melanoma. Turning to the study itself: Both treatment sequences were followed by maintenance nivolumab.

The CDR3 spans 13 residues. V gave up 8 bases and J gave up 0 bases, with 10 bases separating them. Germline loops: CDR1 MNHGY, CDR2 SAAAGT. Produced via immunoSEQ multiplex PCR; TCRdb's table is partial and in-frame only. The sample has 900 or so clones; less than 25% are singletons. This sample's treatment: randomized to nivolumab then ipilimumab (arm A) or the reverse (arm B). The V call is TRBV6-8, the J call TRBJ1-1; D not certain. The sequencing used tumor tissue (inferred from file names), collected from a patient given nivolumab and ipilimumab in sequence. This sequence originates from a human donor with melanoma. This chain's CDR3 is CASGRGLNTEAFF. The DNA for the CDR3 is TGTGCCAGCGGCCGGGGATTGAACACTGAAGCTTTCTTT.